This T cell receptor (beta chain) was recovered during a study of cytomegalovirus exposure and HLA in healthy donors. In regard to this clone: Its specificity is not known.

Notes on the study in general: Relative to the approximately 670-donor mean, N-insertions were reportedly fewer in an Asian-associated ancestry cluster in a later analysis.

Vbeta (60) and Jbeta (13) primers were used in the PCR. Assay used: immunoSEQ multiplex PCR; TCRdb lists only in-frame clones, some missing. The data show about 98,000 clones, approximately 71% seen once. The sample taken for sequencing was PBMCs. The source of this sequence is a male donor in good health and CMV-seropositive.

CDR3 in amino acids: CASMAFQETQYF. The CDR3 nucleotides are TGTGCCAGCATGGCTTTTCAAGAGACCCAGTACTTC. This chain joins TRBV7-9 and TRBJ2-5; D is undetermined. The CDR3 consists of 12 residues. V lost 7 bases, J lost 2 bases, and 8 bases lay in between. Germline V gene sequence: CDR1 SEHNR, CDR2 FQNEAQ (reference sequence).